The entry below describes one TCR beta chain. Its antigen is unidentified. This entry belongs to a study of immune evolution from preneoplasia to lung adenocarcinoma. Study-wide results and limits: Top clone share appeared to fall from AAH through AIS, MIA, adenocarcinoma.

Patients had resection in Japan or China between the mid-2010s and the late 2010s. H&E slides confirmed each diagnosis, reviewed by two pathologists independently. The CDR3 is 16 residues long. V was pared by 0 bases and J by 7 bases, with 6 bases of the junction left unmatched. CDR1 and CDR2 (germline): MRHNA, SNTAGT. Repertoires were generated with immunoSEQ multiplex PCR, while TCRdb's copy carries only in-frame clones and drops some. The repertoire holds thousands of clones, with roughly 82% as singletons. Sequenced material: FFPE minimally invasive lung adenocarcinoma tissue. The chain carries TRBV6-4 and TRBJ2-2, with 9 bases fitting TRBD2. The TCR was taken from a person aged 70 to 79 with lung adenocarcinoma. CDR3 in DNA: TGTGCCAGCAGTGACTCTAGCGGGAGAGGCGGCGGGGAGCTGTTTTTT. Protein: CASSDSSGRGGGELFF.